This TCR beta chain was identified in a study of CD8+ T cells in alopecia areata. RNA extraction and reverse transcription yielded cDNA as sequencing template. The method was immunoSEQ multiplex PCR; TCRdb's version includes in-frame clones alone and lacks a portion of them. The repertoire holds 130,000 to 150,000 clones, with approximately 87% as singletons. Between the trimmed V and J ends, which lost 2 bases and 1 base, there was a span of 18 bases. The CDR3 covers 18 residues. V and J are TRBV23-1 and TRBJ2-1; D may match TRBD1 or TRBD2 (5 bases each). TRBV23-1 is recorded as an ORF, its role being uncertain. The source is a human donor with alopecia areata. The source material was CD8+ T cells sorted from blood, sampled at week 0. The CDR3 coding sequence is TGCGCCAGCAGTCAACTAATACAGGAGGTTATTTCCTACAATGAGCAGTTCTTC. Its translation is CASSQLIQEVISYNEQFF.